This TCR beta chain was retrieved from a study of T cell clones after liver transplantation. Using immunoSEQ multiplex PCR, the repertoire was profiled, and TCRdb retains in-frame clones only, with some absent. This table holds roughly 97,000 clones, around 86% found once. The V segment lost 0 bases and the J segment 7 bases; nucleotides outside the gene matches: 4. There are 13 residues in the CDR3. The germline CDR1 and CDR2 sequences are SGHRS and YFSETQ. The rearrangement joins TRBV5-1 to TRBJ2-7; 7 nucleotides agree with TRBD1. The sequences come from CD4+ T cells from blood, collected before liver transplant. The sequence came from a human donor who received a liver transplant. The CDR3 nucleotides read TGCGCCAGCAGCTTGGAGGGGGCTAGTGAGCAGTACTTC. Translated, it gives CASSLEGASEQYF.